The 8 T cell receptor beta chains listed next were all sequenced from one sample in a study of T cell responses to AZD1222 COVID-19 vaccine. Method: immunoSEQ multiplex PCR; TCRdb's copy keeps in-frame clones and lacks some. The sample contains more than 85,000 clones, roughly 89% of which appear only once. The input for sequencing was peripheral blood, taken 28 days after the second AZD1222 dose. The receptors derive from an adult who received the AZD1222 COVID-19 vaccine.

The V gene is TRBV5-1, the J gene TRBJ1-5; D ambiguous. CDR1 is SGHRS, CDR2 YFSETQ, per germline. Trimming cost V 4 bases and J 2 bases, with 16 bases left between them. CDR3 length equals 16 residues. CDR3 sequence reads: CASSLPQEVGNQPQHF. In DNA form, the CDR3 reads TGCGCCAGCAGCCTGCCCCAGGAAGTGGGCAATCAGCCCCAGCATTTT.

The rearrangement joins TRBV9 to TRBJ2-3; 8 nucleotides agree with TRBD1. Germline V gene data show CDR1 as SGDLS and CDR2 as YYNGEE. The V and J ends lost 2 bases and 8 bases, in that order; junction bases with no gene match: 7. There are 14 residues in the CDR3. The CDR3: CASSVVTGAGTQYF. CDR3 bases: TGTGCCAGCAGCGTCGTGACAGGGGCAGGTACGCAGTATTTT. The variable domain in full, with the rest retrieved from reference TRBV9 and TRBJ2-3, is DSGVTQTPKHLITATGQRVTLRCSPRSGDLSVYWYQQSLDQGLQFLIQYYNGEERAKGNILERFSAQQFPDLHSELNLSSLELGDSALYFCASSVVTGAGTQYFGPGTRLTVL.

CDR3 sequence (DNA): TGCGCCAGCAGTCATAGCTCAACTAAAACCGGATCCTCGTTCTCCTACGAGCAGTACTTC. Its protein product is CASSHSSTKTGSSFSYEQYF. The chain links TRBV23-1 to TRBJ2-7; D is uncertain. Being an ORF, TRBV23-1 has a function that is uncertain. The CDR3 contains 20 residues. V gave up 3 bases and J gave up 0 bases, with 27 bases separating them.

The chain has TRBV18 and TRBJ1-4; D gene ambiguous. There are 12 residues in the CDR3. The ends were cut back, 4 bases at V and 8 bases at J, with 8 bases in the middle. Germline V gene sequence: CDR1 KGHSH, CDR2 LQKENI. The CDR3 DNA reads TGTGCCAGCTCACAGGGTGAGGAAAAACTGTTTTTT. Translation: CASSQGEEKLFF. The whole variable domain, remainder taken from reference TRBV18 and TRBJ1-4, is NAGVMQNPRHLVRRRGQEARLRCSPMKGHSHVYWYRQLPEEGLKFMVYLQKENIIDESGMPKERFSAEFPKEGPSILRIQQVVRGDSAAYFCASSQGEEKLFFGSGTQLSVL.

The chain joins TRBV30 to TRBJ2-4; TRBD2 matches at 7 bases. The CDR3 loop spans 18 amino acids. Germline V gene data show CDR1 as GTSNPN and CDR2 as SVGIG (reference sequence). Losses at the gene ends were 0 bases for V and 0 bases for J; bases not matched to a gene: 11. The CDR3 loop is CAWSVVPAGLLAKNIQYF. In nucleotides, the CDR3 is TGTGCCTGGAGTGTAGTTCCAGCGGGGTTACTAGCCAAAAACATTCAGTACTTC.

The rearrangement links TRBV19 to TRBJ1-1, with D perhaps TRBD1 (5 bases). The CDR3 has 16 amino acids. V was clipped by 3 bases and J by 0 bases, with 14 bases between them. Germline assignment: CDR1 LNHDA and CDR2 SQIVND (reference sequence). CDR3 protein: CASSMVGRAMNTEAFF. The CDR3 DNA reads TGTGCCAGTAGTATGGTTGGCAGGGCAATGAACACTGAAGCTTTCTTT.

The chain combines TRBV6-6 with TRBJ1-6; 8 nucleotides line up with TRBD1. Germline CDR1 MNHNY, CDR2 SVGAGI (reference sequence). This CDR3 is 17 amino acids long. The J segment lost 10 bases and the V segment lost 5 bases, leaving 16 bases of the junction unmatched. CDR3 loop: CASSRIPQQGARSPLHF. The CDR3 DNA follows: TGTGCCAGCAGTCGCATACCCCAGCAGGGGGCGAGGTCACCCCTCCACTTT.

The rearrangement uses TRBV18 and TRBJ1-1; a weak D match, TRBD1 (6 bases). Germline V gives CDR1 KGHSH, CDR2 LQKENI. With 8 bases removed from V and 5 bases from J, the gap between germline ends came to 12 bases. This CDR3 contains 12 residues. CDR3 bases: TGTGCCAGCGGCACAGGGTGGACTGAAGCTTTCTTT. As protein: CASGTGWTEAFF.